These 14 T cell receptor beta chains came from one sample sequenced in a study of CD8+ T cells in alopecia areata. RNA was isolated and reverse transcribed to cDNA, the sequencing template. The repertoire was sequenced with immunoSEQ multiplex PCR; TCRdb's copy has only in-frame clones and lacks some. The table has 98,000 or so clones, under 65% seen once. Sequenced sample: NKG2D-low CD8+ T cells sorted from blood. The receptors derive from a human donor with alopecia areata.

This chain connects TRBV14 to TRBJ1-1, with D uncertain. Trimming removed 0 bases at V and 1 base at J, with 3 bases between. Germline V lookup: CDR1 SGHDN, CDR2 FVKESK. CDR3 length: 13 amino acids. This CDR3 reads CASSQDRNTEAFF. The CDR3 DNA reads as TGTGCCAGCAGCCAAGATAGGAACACTGAAGCTTTCTTT.

The chain carries TRBV5-1 and TRBJ1-2, with TRBD1 as a possible D gene (5 bases). CDR1 is SGHRS and CDR2 is YFSETQ in the germline V gene. This CDR3 has 13 residues. Between the trimmed V and J ends, which lost 1 base and 8 bases, there was a span of 12 bases. Here the CDR3 DNA reads TGCGCCAGCAGCTTGCGGGGGTCGGAAGGCTACACCTTC. It yields the protein CASSLRGSEGYTF. The entire variable domain, with the rest obtained from reference TRBV5-1 and TRBJ1-2, is as follows: KAGVTQTPRYLIKTRGQQVTLSCSPISGHRSVSWYQQTPGQGLQFLFEYFSETQRNKGNFPGRFSGRQFSNSRSEMNVSTLELGDSALYLCASSLRGSEGYTFGSGTRLTVV.

This clone was seen a few times. The chain carries TRBV28 and TRBJ1-5; tentative D call: TRBD1 (5 bases). CDR3 size: 16 residues. Trimming stripped 6 bases from V and 0 bases from J, with 15 bases between. Germline-derived CDR1 and CDR2 are MDHEN and SYDVKM. The CDR3: CASSPGGEHSNQPQHF. The DNA of the CDR3 is TGTGCCAGCAGCCCCGGGGGGGAACATAGCAATCAGCCCCAGCATTTT.

This clone was found a few times. V usage is TRBV29-1 and J usage is TRBJ2-1; no definite D call. CDR3 length equals 11 residues. CDR1 SQVTM and CDR2 ANQGSEA come from the germline V gene. V was clipped by 7 bases and J by 7 bases, with 11 bases between them. CDR3 sequence: CSARNYNEQFF. The CDR3 bases are TGCAGCGCCCGAAATTATAATGAGCAGTTCTTC.

The rearrangement joins TRBV6-1 to TRBJ2-1; 7 bases are a match to TRBD2. The germline V gene has CDR1 MNHNS and CDR2 SASEGT. J gave up 8 bases and V 1 base, and 8 bases lay outside the gene matches. This CDR3 is 15 amino acids long. CDR3 nucleotide sequence: TGTGCCAGCAGTGAAGTCGGGGCGGGAGACGATGAGCAGTTCTTC. The encoded protein is CASSEVGAGDDEQFF.

This clone was picked up one time. This chain joins TRBV28 and TRBJ2-1, with D possibly being TRBD2 (6 bases). V was trimmed by 3 bases and J by 4 bases, leaving 13 bases between them. The CDR3 totals 15 residues. The V gene's germline CDR1 is MDHEN and CDR2 SYDVKM. The CDR3 sequence: CASSFGEVLYNEQFF. The CDR3 nucleotides read TGTGCCAGCAGTTTTGGGGAGGTCCTTTACAATGAGCAGTTCTTC. Full variable domain (remainder filled in from reference TRBV28 and TRBJ2-1): DVKVTQSSRYLVKRTGEKVFLECVQDMDHENMFWYRQDPGLGLRLIYFSYDVKMKEKGDIPEGYSVSREKKERFSLILESASTNQTSMYLCASSFGEVLYNEQFFGPGTRLTVL.

The rearrangement joins TRBV27 to TRBJ2-3; D is perhaps TRBD2 (7 bases). V shed 7 bases and J shed 1 base, with 15 bases lying between them. The CDR3 extends over 15 amino acids. Germline assignment: CDR1 MNHEY and CDR2 SMNVEV (reference sequence). As DNA, the CDR3 is TGTGCCAGCACTTCTCTAGGGGGGGGCACAGATACGCAGTATTTT. This sequence encodes CASTSLGGGTDTQYF.

This chain links TRBV13 with TRBJ2-7, with TRBD2 identical over 10 bases. Trimming cost V 4 bases and J 7 bases; bases outside gene matches: 10. CDR3 size: 15 residues. In germline, CDR1 is PRHDT, CDR2 FYEKMQ (reference sequence). CDR3 sequence (DNA): TGTGCCAGCAGCTACCAGCGGGAGGGCGGACGGGAGCAGTACTTC. It encodes CASSYQREGGREQYF.

This clone was recorded a few times. Compared with germline, one end of the junction differs, possibly owing to a read error. The V gene is TRBV7-7, the J gene TRBJ2-1, with 7 bases identical to TRBD1. Looked up from germline, CDR1 is SSHAT and CDR2 is FNYEAQ (reference sequence). CDR3 size: 16 residues. The CDR3 nucleotides are TGTGCTAGCAGCCAAGGGACAGACCGCCCCTACAATGAGCAGTTCTTC. The encoded protein is CASSQGTDRPYNEQFF. The entire variable domain, with the rest obtained from reference TRBV7-7 and TRBJ2-1, is as follows: GAGVSQSPRYKVTKRGQDVTLRCDPISSHATLYWYQQALGQGPEFLTYFNYEAQPDKSGLPSDRFSAERPEGSISTLTIQRTEQRDSAMYRCASSQGTDRPYNEQFFGPGTRLTVL.

The genes are TRBV29-1 and TRBJ1-3; no firm D call. Trimming removed 4 bases at V and 0 bases at J, with 7 bases between. CDR3 length: 13 amino acids. The germline V gene encodes CDR1 SQVTM and CDR2 ANQGSEA. The CDR3 reads CSVVGSSGNTIYF. The CDR3 bases are TGCAGCGTTGTAGGGAGCTCTGGAAACACCATATATTTT.

The rearrangement uses TRBV5-4 and TRBJ2-3, with 11 bases identical to TRBD2. The CDR3 consists of 15 residues. With V trimmed by 4 bases and J by 4 bases, 5 bases remained unmatched. CDR1 SGHNT and CDR2 YYREEE come from the germline V gene (reference sequence). The CDR3 loop is CASSLTSGGPDTQYF. In DNA, the CDR3 is TGTGCCAGCAGCCTAACTAGCGGGGGCCCAGATACGCAGTATTTT.

The rearrangement uses TRBV6-5 and TRBJ2-3; 7 nucleotides line up with TRBD2. There are 13 residues in the CDR3. Germline CDR1 MNHEY, CDR2 SVGAGI. The J segment lost 6 bases and the V segment lost 0 bases, leaving 0 bases of the junction unmatched. The CDR3 protein is CASSYSGGDTQYF. The CDR3, as DNA: TGTGCCAGCAGTTACTCGGGGGGGGATACGCAGTATTTT.

The chain couples TRBV29-1 to TRBJ2-7, with 11 bases that match TRBD2. The CDR3 extends over 16 amino acids. CDR1 is SQVTM and CDR2 is ANQGSEA in the germline V gene. V trimming: 6 bases; J trimming: 2 bases; junction bases outside the gene matches: 12. Here the CDR3 DNA reads TGCAGCGTCATGACTAGCGGGACATTATTACCCTACGAGCAGTACTTC. Translation: CSVMTSGTLLPYEQYF.

The chain links TRBV25-1 to TRBJ2-7; D ambiguous. The CDR3 runs 11 residues. Germline lookup yields CDR1 MGHDK and CDR2 SYGVNS. Trimming stripped 4 bases from V and 4 bases from J, with 5 bases between. The CDR3: CASSVTYEQYF. Written as DNA, the CDR3 is TGTGCCAGCAGTGTAACTTACGAGCAGTACTTC.